The source of this T cell receptor beta chain is a study of molecular identifiers for immune sequencing clone quantification. This clonotype was seen only a few times. Naive CD8 library inputs spanned about 19,000 to 1,000,000 sorted cells and 10%, 30% or 50% RNA. Isolation of naive CD8 T cells was achieved by sorting on a CD8+CD4-CCR7+CD45RA+ phenotype. CDR3 length equals 14 residues. Trimming removed 2 bases from V and 6 bases from J, with 13 bases in between. CDR1 is MNHEY, CDR2 SVGEGT, per germline. It was with previously described methods and listed TCR primers that bulk TCR libraries were made. TCRdb reprocessed the PCR reads with MiXCR, giving one entry per CDR3 protein. The table has approximately 500,000 distinct CDR3 sequences, about 26% seen once; the top ten hold approximately 0.76%.

Source material: naive CD8+ T cells from blood, with Jurkat cell RNA spiked in. The subset was: FACS-sorted CD8+CD4-CCR7+CD45RA+ naive T cells. The chain uses TRBV6-2 or TRBV6-3 and TRBJ1-1; D gene unclear. The clonotype comes from a human donor in good health. Some libraries in this study had Jurkat cell RNA spiked in. CDR3 in amino acids: CASSYGSGMSEAFF. The DNA for the CDR3 is TGTGCCAGCAGTTACGGTTCGGGTATGTCTGAAGCTTTCTTT.